This TCR beta chain was identified during a study of T cells in Graves' hyperthyroidism and ophthalmopathy. Regarding the study as a whole: Ophthalmopathy was model-predicted a median roughly 6.5 months pre-onset.

With regard to this clonotype: Its antigen is currently unknown.

CDR3 size: 15 residues. CDR1 is SQVTM and CDR2 is ANQGSEA in the germline V gene. The trim removed 4 bases at V and 0 bases at J, leaving 6 bases unmatched. TCR beta CDR3 regions were amplified from RNA. The primer set for the first-round RT-PCR of the TCR CDR3 was HTBI. TCRdb reanalysed the multiplex PCR reads using MiXCR and keeps one entry per CDR3 protein. The table records roughly 500,000 distinct CDR3 sequences, 46% of them present only once. V is TRBV29-1 and J is TRBJ2-3; 8 positions agree with TRBD2. The TCR was taken from an adult woman with Graves' disease, either hyperthyroidism or ophthalmopathy (not recorded which). Sequenced: peripheral blood or thyroid tissue (not recorded which). The CDR3 loop reads CSVAELAESTDTQYF. CDR3 nucleotides: TGCAGCGTTGCGGAACTAGCGGAGAGCACAGATACGCAGTATTTT.